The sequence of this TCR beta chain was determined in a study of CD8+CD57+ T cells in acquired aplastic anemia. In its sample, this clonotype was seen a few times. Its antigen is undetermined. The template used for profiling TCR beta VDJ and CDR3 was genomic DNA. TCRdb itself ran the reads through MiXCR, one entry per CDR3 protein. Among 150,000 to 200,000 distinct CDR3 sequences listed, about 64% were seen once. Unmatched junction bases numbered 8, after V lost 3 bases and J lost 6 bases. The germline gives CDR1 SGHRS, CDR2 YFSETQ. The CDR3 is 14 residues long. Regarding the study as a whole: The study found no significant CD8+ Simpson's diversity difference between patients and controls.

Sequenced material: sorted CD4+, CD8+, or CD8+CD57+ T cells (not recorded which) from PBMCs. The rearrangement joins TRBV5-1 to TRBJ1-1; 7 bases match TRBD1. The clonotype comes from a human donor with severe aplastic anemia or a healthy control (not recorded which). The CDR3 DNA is TGCGCCAGCAGCTCCCAGACAGGGACGGCTGAAGCTTTCTTT. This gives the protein CASSSQTGTAEAFF.